This entry features one T cell receptor (beta chain) sequence. TCRdb reprocessed the reads via MiXCR and lists one record per CDR3 protein. The table includes approximately 250,000 distinct CDR3 sequences, 22% detected once. Per germline, CDR1 MDHEN and CDR2 SYDVKM. V was pared by 5 bases and J by 0 bases, with 17 bases of the junction left unmatched. CDR3 length: 19 residues. The entry originates in a study of T cell repertoires in cytomegalovirus infection. This rearrangement joins TRBV28 to TRBJ2-3; TRBD2 agrees at 7 bases. Source material: CD8+ T cells from PBMCs. This TCR was sampled from a human donor in good health (CMV status not recorded). Some clones in this sample may be carry-over from other donors' samples. The CDR3 DNA follows: TGTGCCAGCAGTCCTCCTGGGGCGGGGGTACCTTCTAGCACAGATACGCAGTATTTT. This gives the protein CASSPPGAGVPSSTDTQYF.